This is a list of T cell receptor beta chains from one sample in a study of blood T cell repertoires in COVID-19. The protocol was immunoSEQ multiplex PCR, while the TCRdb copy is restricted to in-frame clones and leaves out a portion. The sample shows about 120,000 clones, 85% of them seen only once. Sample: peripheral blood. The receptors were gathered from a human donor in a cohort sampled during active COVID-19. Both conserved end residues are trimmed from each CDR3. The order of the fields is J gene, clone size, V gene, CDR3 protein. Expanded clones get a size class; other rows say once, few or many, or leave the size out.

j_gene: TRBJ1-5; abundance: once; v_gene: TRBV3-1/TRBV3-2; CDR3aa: ASSSSAGNQPQH
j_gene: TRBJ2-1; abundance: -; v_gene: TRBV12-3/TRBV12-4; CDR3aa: ASLVSNEQF
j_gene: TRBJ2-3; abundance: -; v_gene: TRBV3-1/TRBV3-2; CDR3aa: ASSQWPSGGKDTQY
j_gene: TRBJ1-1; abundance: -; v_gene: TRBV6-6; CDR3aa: ASSYQTGAF
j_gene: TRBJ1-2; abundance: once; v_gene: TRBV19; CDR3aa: ASSIPLGSGYGYT
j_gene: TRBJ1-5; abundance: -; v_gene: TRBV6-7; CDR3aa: ASSYSEQGAVQPQH
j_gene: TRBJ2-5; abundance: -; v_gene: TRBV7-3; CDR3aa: ASSPQGQGGVETQY
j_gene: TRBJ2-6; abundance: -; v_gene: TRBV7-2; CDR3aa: ASSLAHLRGNPSGANVLT
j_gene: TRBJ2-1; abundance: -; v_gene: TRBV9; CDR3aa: ASSVVADEQF
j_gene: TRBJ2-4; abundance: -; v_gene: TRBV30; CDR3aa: AWTGATKNIQY
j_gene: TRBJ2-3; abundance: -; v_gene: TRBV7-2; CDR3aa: ASSLAFGSGTDTQY
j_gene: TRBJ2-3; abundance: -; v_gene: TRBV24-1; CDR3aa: ATSDAGQGGTDTQY
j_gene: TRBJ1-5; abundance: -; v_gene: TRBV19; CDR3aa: ASSRGLDQPQH
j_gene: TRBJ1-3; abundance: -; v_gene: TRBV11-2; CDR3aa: ASSLGGRGLDTIY
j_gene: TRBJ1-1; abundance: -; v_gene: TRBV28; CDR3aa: ASSAGLGAF
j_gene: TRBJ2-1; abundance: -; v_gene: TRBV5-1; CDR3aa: ASSLGVGAYNEQF
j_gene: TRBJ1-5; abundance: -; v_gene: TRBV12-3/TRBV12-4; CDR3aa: ASIRGSNQPQH
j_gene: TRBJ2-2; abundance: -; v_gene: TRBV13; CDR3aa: ASSPYTGELF
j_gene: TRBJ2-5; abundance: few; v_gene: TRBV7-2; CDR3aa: ASNTGRGRGLGETQY
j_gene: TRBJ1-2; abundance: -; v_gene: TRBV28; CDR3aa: ASSSHFSGHPGGYT
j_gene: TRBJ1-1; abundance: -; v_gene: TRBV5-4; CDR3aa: ASSPAREGATEAF
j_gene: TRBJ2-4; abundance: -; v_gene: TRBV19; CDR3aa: ASSILAGGTGIQY
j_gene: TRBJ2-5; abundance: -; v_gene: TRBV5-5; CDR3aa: ASSLDPGEETQY